A selection of T cell receptor beta chains follows, all from one sample in a study of identical twins. MiXCR, applied by TCRdb to the 5' RACE reads, yields one record per CDR3 protein. Among a few hundred thousand distinct CDR3 sequences listed, approximately 9.6% were seen once. This sample also appeared in a second study, on yellow fever vaccine responses in identical twins.

The sequencing input was PBMCs. Every receptor here comes from a woman aged 18 to 35 in good health. The CDR3 runs from the conserved cysteine through the conserved F or W. Each record gives: D gene, clone size, J gene, V gene, CDR3 DNA, CDR3 protein. The D gene is left open where the match is weak. For some rows the clone size is stated as once, few or many, or as a class when expanded; others skip it.

.,few,TRBJ2-1,TRBV28,TGTGCCAGCAGTACCCTGACAGGGGGAGCGGGAGGGCCATACAATGAGCAGTTCTTC,CASSTLTGGAGGPYNEQFF
.,many,TRBJ1-1,TRBV7-2,TGTGCCAGCAGCTTAACTGGGCGGACCCTACACACTGAAGCTTTCTTT,CASSLTGRTLHTEAFF
.,many,TRBJ2-2,TRBV7-8,TGTGCCAGCCTGTTCGCCGGGGAGCTGTTTTTT,CASLFAGELFF
.,few,TRBJ2-7,TRBV20-1,TGCAGTGCTATACCCGGGACTCAGTACGAGCAGTACTTC,CSAIPGTQYEQYF
.,.,TRBJ1-3,TRBV20-1,TGCAGTGCTAGGAGGCAGCCAAGTTACTCTGGAAACACCATATATTTT,CSARRQPSYSGNTIYF
.,few,TRBJ2-7,TRBV20-1,TGCAGTGCTACCAAAGGGTTGGCGGGATCGTACGAGCAGTACTTC,CSATKGLAGSYEQYF
.,few,TRBJ2-6,TRBV6-5,TGTGCCAGCAGTTCGGACCCCACACGGACAGCCAACGTCCTGACTTTC,CASSSDPTRTANVLTF
.,many,TRBJ1-5,TRBV27,TGTGCCAGCAGTTCCACAAGGGGAGGGCAGCCCCAGCATTTT,CASSSTRGGQPQHF
.,many,TRBJ2-7,TRBV6-2/TRBV6-3,TGTGCCAGCAGCCCCTCCCGGTTCTACGAGCAGTACTTC,CASSPSRFYEQYF
.,.,TRBJ2-1,TRBV7-2,TGTGCCAGCAGCTTAAGTTGGGGGGGGGCCACCTACAATGAGCAGTTCTTC,CASSLSWGGATYNEQFF
.,many,TRBJ1-5,TRBV6-5,TGTGCCAGCAGTTCAGGGACTCACAATCAGCCCCAGCATTTT,CASSSGTHNQPQHF
TRBD1,few,TRBJ1-6,TRBV12-3/TRBV12-4,TGTGCCAGCAGACCTGGGACAGCGGCAAGCCCCCTCCACTTT,CASRPGTAASPLHF
.,many,TRBJ2-1,TRBV29-1,TGCAGCGTTGAAGTAGGCCAGGGTTCGACCTACAATGAGCAGTTCTTC,CSVEVGQGSTYNEQFF
TRBD1,few,TRBJ2-7,TRBV28,TGTGCCAGCAGTTTATACGGGACAGGGGGCAACGAGCAGTACTTC,CASSLYGTGGNEQYF
TRBD2,few,TRBJ2-3,TRBV13,TGTGCCAGCAGCTTCTTGACTAGCGGGAGTCCAGATACGCAGTATTTT,CASSFLTSGSPDTQYF
TRBD2,many,TRBJ2-7,TRBV12-3/TRBV12-4,TGTGCCAGCAGTTTATCCCCCGGGAGGGCCTACGAGCAGTACTTC,CASSLSPGRAYEQYF
TRBD1,few,TRBJ1-1,TRBV4-3,TGCGCCAGCAGCCAAGAACGACAGGGGAGCACTGAAGCTTTCTTT,CASSQERQGSTEAFF
TRBD2,.,TRBJ2-1,TRBV20-1,TGCAGTGCTAGGGTTTGGGGGGGTCAGCAGTTCTTC,CSARVWGGQQFF
TRBD1,.,TRBJ1-5,TRBV3-1,TGTGCCAGCAGCCAGGAGGACGCTTGGGCAGGGGGCTATCAGCCCCAGCATTTT,CASSQEDAWAGGYQPQHF
.,few,TRBJ2-1,TRBV25-1,TGTGCCAGCAGTGAACCCCGGGGGTACAATGAGCAGTTCTTC,CASSEPRGYNEQFF
.,few,TRBJ2-7,TRBV20-1,TGCAGTGCTAGAGATCCCGCTAGCAAATTCTACGAGCAGTACTTC,CSARDPASKFYEQYF
.,many,TRBJ2-1,TRBV10-3,TGTGCCATCAGTGCCCCTAGTACTTCCTACAATGAGCAGTTCTTC,CAISAPSTSYNEQFF
.,few,TRBJ2-3,TRBV30,TGTGCCTGGAGTACCGGGAGTGGTAATACGCAGTATTTT,CAWSTGSGNTQYF
TRBD1,.,TRBJ2-7,TRBV28,TGTGCCAGCACCGATGGGGGACAGGGCACCTACGAGCAGTACTTC,CASTDGGQGTYEQYF
TRBD2,few,TRBJ2-1,TRBV12-3/TRBV12-4,TGTGCCAGCACTTTCTTGGGAGGGCCGGTAGTAAATGAGCAGTTCTTC,CASTFLGGPVVNEQFF
.,many,TRBJ1-5,TRBV20-1,TGCAGTGCTAGTAAGGGTTCCAATCAGCCCCAGCATTTT,CSASKGSNQPQHF
.,few,TRBJ1-4,TRBV13,TGTGCCAGCAGCTTACAGGCTGGGGGTAATGAAAAACTGTTTTTT,CASSLQAGGNEKLFF
.,.,TRBJ2-1,TRBV20-1,TGCAGTGCTAGAGATGTTAGAGGACTAATCAATGAGCAGTTCTTC,CSARDVRGLINEQFF
.,many,TRBJ1-1,TRBV2,TGTGCCAGCCGTGGGACGGCCGAGAACACTGAAGCTTTCTTT,CASRGTAENTEAFF
TRBD1,many,TRBJ2-3,TRBV4-3,TGCGCCAGCAGCCAAGGACAGGGAGAAGCAGATACGCAGTATTTT,CASSQGQGEADTQYF
.,many,TRBJ2-3,TRBV12-3/TRBV12-4,TGTGCCAGCAGTTTAGTGGGATTCACAGATACGCAGTATTTT,CASSLVGFTDTQYF
TRBD1,.,TRBJ2-4,TRBV12-3/TRBV12-4,TGTGCCAGCAGTGCCAGGGACAGGGAGAACCTAGCCAAAAACATTCAGTACTTC,CASSARDRENLAKNIQYF
.,few,TRBJ2-7,TRBV20-1,TGCAGGGGGCTGGACACGAACGCAAAGCAGTACTTC,CRGLDTNAKQYF
.,.,TRBJ2-7,TRBV15,TGTGCCACCAGCAGAGCCCCCACCGGTAGCTCCTACGAGCAGTACTTC,CATSRAPTGSSYEQYF
.,many,TRBJ1-5,TRBV7-2,TGTGCCAGCAGCCGGACCAGTCTGGGAGAGCAGCCCCAGCATTTT,CASSRTSLGEQPQHF
.,.,TRBJ2-1,TRBV7-9,TGTGCCAGCAGCCGGACGATAAGCTCCTACAATGAGCAGTTCTTC,CASSRTISSYNEQFF
.,.,TRBJ2-7,TRBV28,TGTGCCAGCAGTTTTCAGGGGCGAGCCCACGAGCAGTACTTC,CASSFQGRAHEQYF
.,many,TRBJ2-2,TRBV12-5,TGTGCTAGTGGTTTGGGATTGACAGGTTCGGGGACCGGGGAGCTGTTTTTT,CASGLGLTGSGTGELFF
.,few,TRBJ1-6,TRBV20-1,TGCAGTGCTAGAGCCCACAACAAGGGTGGCGCCTATAATTCACCCCTCCACTTT,CSARAHNKGGAYNSPLHF
.,few,TRBJ1-5,TRBV10-3,TGTGCCATCACCGAGGGGCAAAATCAGCCCCAGCATTTT,CAITEGQNQPQHF
.,.,TRBJ2-7,TRBV3-1,TGTGCCAGCAGCCCCCTCGGGAGCCCAGGGGTATCGGCCTACGAGCAGTACTTC,CASSPLGSPGVSAYEQYF
TRBD1,.,TRBJ1-1,TRBV18,TGTGCCAGCTCCCGAGGGGACAGAATGAACACTGAAGCTTTCTTT,CASSRGDRMNTEAFF
TRBD1,few,TRBJ2-2,TRBV4-1,TGCGCCAGCAGCCACCCCGACAGGGTGGGCGGGGAGCTGTTTTTT,CASSHPDRVGGELFF
.,few,TRBJ2-2,TRBV12-3/TRBV12-4,TGTGCCAGCAACCAATGGTCGGGGGAGGACACCGGGGAGCTGTTTTTT,CASNQWSGEDTGELFF
.,.,TRBJ2-1,TRBV27,TGTGCCAGCAGTCATCTAGCCTCCTACAATGAGCAGTTCTTC,CASSHLASYNEQFF
.,few,TRBJ2-7,TRBV7-7,TGTGCTAGCAGCTTAGAGTGGGGGGCCAGCTACGAGCAGTACTTC,CASSLEWGASYEQYF
TRBD2,.,TRBJ2-7,TRBV29-1,TGCAGCGTTGTCAGACTAGCGGAGCAGTACTTC,CSVVRLAEQYF
TRBD1,few,TRBJ2-7,TRBV30,TGTGCCTGGAGGCTGACAGGGGGCTACGAGCAGTACTTC,CAWRLTGGYEQYF
.,.,TRBJ2-3,TRBV3-1,TGTGCCAGCAGCCGACGGCGGGAAACAGATACGCAGTATTTT,CASSRRRETDTQYF
.,.,TRBJ2-1,TRBV4-1,TGCGCCAGCAGCCAGATCAAAGAGGAACTCGAGCAGCAGTTCTTC,CASSQIKEELEQQFF
TRBD1,few,TRBJ2-5,TRBV6-2/TRBV6-3,TGTGCCAGCAGTTACTCGTCCGGCAGGGGGCAAGAGACCCAGTACTTC,CASSYSSGRGQETQYF
.,.,TRBJ2-5,TRBV6-1,TGTGCCAGCAGTGATTCTGCTGTATCGAGGGAGACCCAGTACTTC,CASSDSAVSRETQYF
.,few,TRBJ1-6,TRBV28,TGTGCCAGTGGGGGCATCCGGGCTGCCTATAATTCACCCCTCCACTTT,CASGGIRAAYNSPLHF
.,few,TRBJ2-2,TRBV7-2,TGTGCCAGCAGCTTAAGATCACGAATCACCGGGGAGCTGTTTTTT,CASSLRSRITGELFF
.,.,TRBJ1-1,TRBV5-5,TGTGCCAGCAGCTTGAATCAAGCTTTCTTT,CASSLNQAFF
.,many,TRBJ2-2,TRBV12-3/TRBV12-4,TGTGCCAGCAAGGAGTACACCGGGGAGCTGTTTTTT,CASKEYTGELFF
TRBD2,few,TRBJ2-3,TRBV20-1,TGCAGTGCAAGGACCGGACGTAAGCGGGAGGCGGCTACGGATACGCAGTATTTT,CSARTGRKREAATDTQYF